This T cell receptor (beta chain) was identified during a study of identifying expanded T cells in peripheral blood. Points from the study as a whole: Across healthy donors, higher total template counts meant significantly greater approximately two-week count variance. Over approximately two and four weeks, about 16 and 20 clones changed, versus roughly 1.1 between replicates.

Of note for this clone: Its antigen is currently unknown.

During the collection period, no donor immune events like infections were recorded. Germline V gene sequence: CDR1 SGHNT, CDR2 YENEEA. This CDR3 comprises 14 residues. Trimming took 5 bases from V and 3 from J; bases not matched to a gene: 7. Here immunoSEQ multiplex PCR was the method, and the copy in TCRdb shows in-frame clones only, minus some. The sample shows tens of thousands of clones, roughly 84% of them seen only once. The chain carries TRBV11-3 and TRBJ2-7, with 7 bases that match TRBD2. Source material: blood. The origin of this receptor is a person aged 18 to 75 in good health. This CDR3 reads CASSNSRGDYEQYF. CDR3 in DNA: TGTGCCAGCAGCAACTCACGGGGGGACTACGAGCAGTACTTC.